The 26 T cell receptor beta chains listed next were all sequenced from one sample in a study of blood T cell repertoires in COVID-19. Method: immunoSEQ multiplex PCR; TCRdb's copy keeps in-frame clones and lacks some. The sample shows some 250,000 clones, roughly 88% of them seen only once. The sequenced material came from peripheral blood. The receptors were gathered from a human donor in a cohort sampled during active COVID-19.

The CDR3 region has the DNA TGTGCCACACAACTAGCGGGTAGCTACGAGCAGTACTTC. Protein product: CATQLAGSYEQYF. V gene TRBV19 combines with J gene TRBJ2-7; 9 bases line up with TRBD2. The CDR3 runs to 13 residues. CDR1 and CDR2 from the germline V gene are LNHDA and SQIVND (reference sequence). V trimming: 10 bases; J trimming: 3 bases; junction bases outside the gene matches: 7.

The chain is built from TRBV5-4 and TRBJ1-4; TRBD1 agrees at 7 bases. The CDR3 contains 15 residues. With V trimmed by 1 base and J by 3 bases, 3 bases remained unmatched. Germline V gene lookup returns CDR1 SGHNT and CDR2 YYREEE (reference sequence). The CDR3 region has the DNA TGTGCCAGCAGCTTGAGACAGGGTTCTAATGAAAAACTGTTTTTT. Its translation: CASSLRQGSNEKLFF.

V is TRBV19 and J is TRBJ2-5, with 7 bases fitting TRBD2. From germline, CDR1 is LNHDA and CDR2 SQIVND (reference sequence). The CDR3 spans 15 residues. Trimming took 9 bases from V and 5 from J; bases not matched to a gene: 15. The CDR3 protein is CASLGGEGGWETQYF. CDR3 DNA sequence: TGTGCCAGCCTAGGCGGGGAGGGCGGATGGGAGACCCAGTACTTC.

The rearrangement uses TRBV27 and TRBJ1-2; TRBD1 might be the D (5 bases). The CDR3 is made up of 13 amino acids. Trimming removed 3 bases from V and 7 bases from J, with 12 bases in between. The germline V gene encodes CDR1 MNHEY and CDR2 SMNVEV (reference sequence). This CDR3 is CASSFSGRSGYTF. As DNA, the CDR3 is TGTGCCAGCAGTTTTTCAGGGAGGTCTGGCTACACCTTC.

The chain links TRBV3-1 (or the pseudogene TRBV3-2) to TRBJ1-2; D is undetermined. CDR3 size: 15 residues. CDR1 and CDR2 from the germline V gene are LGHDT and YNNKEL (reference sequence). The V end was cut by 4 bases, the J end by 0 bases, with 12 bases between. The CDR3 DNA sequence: TGTGCCAGCAGCCGCAGCACAGTAGCTAACTATGGCTACACCTTC. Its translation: CASSRSTVANYGYTF.

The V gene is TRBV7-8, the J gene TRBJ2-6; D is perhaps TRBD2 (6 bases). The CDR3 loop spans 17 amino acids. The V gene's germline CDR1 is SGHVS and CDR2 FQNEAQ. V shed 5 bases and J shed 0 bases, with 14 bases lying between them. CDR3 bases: TGTGCCAGCAGCCCCCATGGAGGGTTCTCTGGGGCCAACGTCCTGACTTTC. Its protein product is CASSPHGGFSGANVLTF.

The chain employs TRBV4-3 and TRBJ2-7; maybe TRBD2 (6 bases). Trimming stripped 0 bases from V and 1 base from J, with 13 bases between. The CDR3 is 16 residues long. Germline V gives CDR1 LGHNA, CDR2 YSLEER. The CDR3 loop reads CASSQDSAGRSYEQYF. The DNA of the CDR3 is TGCGCCAGCAGCCAAGATTCTGCGGGGAGATCCTACGAGCAGTACTTC.

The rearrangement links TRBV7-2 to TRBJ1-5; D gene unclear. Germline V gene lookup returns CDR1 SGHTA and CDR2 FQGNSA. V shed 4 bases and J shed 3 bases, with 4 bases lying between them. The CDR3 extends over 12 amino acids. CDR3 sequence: CASSSVNQPQHF. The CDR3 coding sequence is TGTGCCAGCAGCTCAGTCAATCAGCCCCAGCATTTT.

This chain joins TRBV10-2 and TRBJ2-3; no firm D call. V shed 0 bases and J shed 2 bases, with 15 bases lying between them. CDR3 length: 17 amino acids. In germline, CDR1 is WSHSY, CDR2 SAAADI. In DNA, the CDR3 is TGCGCCAGCAGTGAGTCGTGGCCGCGGATTTTCACAGATACGCAGTATTTT. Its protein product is CASSESWPRIFTDTQYF.

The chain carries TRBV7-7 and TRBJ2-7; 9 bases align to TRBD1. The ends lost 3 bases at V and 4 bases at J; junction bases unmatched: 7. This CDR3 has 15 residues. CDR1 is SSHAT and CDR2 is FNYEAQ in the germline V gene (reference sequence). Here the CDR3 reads CASSLGVGQGYEQYF. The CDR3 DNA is TGTGCCAGCAGCTTGGGGGTGGGACAGGGTTACGAGCAGTACTTC. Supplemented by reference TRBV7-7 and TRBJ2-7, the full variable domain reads GAGVSQSPRYKVTKRGQDVTLRCDPISSHATLYWYQQALGQGPEFLTYFNYEAQPDKSGLPSDRFSAERPEGSISTLTIQRTEQRDSAMYRCASSLGVGQGYEQYFGPGTRLTVT.

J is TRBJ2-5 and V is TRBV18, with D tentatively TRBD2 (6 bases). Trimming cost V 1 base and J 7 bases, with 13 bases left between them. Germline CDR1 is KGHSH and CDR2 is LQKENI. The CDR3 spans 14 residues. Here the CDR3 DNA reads TGTGCCAGCTCACCACAGCGGAGGGGTGGGACCCAGTACTTC. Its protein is CASSPQRRGGTQYF. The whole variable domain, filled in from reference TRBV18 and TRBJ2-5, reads NAGVMQNPRHLVRRRGQEARLRCSPMKGHSHVYWYRQLPEEGLKFMVYLQKENIIDESGMPKERFSAEFPKEGPSILRIQQVVRGDSAAYFCASSPQRRGGTQYFGPGTRLLVL.

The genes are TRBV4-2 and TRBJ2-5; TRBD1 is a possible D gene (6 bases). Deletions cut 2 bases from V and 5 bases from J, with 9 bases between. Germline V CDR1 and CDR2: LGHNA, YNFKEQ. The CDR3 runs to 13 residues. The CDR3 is CASSQYQGETQYF. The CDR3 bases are TGTGCCAGCAGCCAATATCAGGGGGAGACCCAGTACTTC.

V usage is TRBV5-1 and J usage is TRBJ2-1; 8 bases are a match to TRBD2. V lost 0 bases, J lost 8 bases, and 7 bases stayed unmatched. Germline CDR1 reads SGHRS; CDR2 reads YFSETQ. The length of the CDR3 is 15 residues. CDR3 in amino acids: CASSLEASGQDEQFF. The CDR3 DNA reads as TGCGCCAGCAGCTTGGAGGCTAGCGGGCAGGATGAGCAGTTCTTC.

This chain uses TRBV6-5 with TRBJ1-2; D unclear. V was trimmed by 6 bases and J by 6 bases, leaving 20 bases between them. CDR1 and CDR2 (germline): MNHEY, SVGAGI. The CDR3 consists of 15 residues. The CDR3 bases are TGTGCCAGCAGCCGGGAGAGATTAGGGAGGAATGGCTACACCTTC. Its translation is CASSRERLGRNGYTF.

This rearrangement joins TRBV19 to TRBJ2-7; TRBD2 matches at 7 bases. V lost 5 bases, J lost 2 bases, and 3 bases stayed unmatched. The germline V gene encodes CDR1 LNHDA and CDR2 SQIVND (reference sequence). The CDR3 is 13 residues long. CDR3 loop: CASSASGAYEQYF. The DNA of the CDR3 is TGTGCCAGTAGTGCCAGCGGGGCCTACGAGCAGTACTTC.

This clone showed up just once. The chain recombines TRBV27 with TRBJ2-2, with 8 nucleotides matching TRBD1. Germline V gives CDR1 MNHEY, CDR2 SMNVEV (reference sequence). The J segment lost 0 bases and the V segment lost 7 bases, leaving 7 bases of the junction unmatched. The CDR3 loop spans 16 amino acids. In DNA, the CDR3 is TGTGCCAGCACCGAGACAGGGGTTTCGAACACCGGGGAGCTGTTTTTT. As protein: CASTETGVSNTGELFF.

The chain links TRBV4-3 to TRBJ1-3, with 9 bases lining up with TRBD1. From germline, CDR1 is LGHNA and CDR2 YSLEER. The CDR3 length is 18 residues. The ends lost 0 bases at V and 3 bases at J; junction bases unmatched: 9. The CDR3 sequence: CASSQDRGTGSLGNTIYF. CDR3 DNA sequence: TGCGCCAGCAGCCAAGATAGGGGGACAGGGAGCCTTGGAAACACCATATATTTT.

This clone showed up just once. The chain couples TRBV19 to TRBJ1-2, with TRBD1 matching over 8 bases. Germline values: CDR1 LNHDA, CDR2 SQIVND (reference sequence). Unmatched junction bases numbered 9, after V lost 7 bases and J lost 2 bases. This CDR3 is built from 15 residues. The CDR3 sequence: CASTKDRVGNYGYTF. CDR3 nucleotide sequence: TGTGCCAGTACCAAGGACAGGGTGGGAAACTATGGCTACACCTTC.

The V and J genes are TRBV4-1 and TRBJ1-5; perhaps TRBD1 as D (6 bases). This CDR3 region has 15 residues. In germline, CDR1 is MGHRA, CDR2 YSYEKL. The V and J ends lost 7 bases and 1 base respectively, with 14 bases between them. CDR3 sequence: CASTKGGYSNQPQHF. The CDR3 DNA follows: TGCGCCAGCACCAAGGGGGGGTACAGCAATCAGCCCCAGCATTTT.

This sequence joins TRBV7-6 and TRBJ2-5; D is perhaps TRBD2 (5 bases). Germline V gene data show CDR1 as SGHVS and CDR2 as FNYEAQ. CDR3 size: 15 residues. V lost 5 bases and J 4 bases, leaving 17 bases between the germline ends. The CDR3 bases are TGTGCCAGCAGCCAAAGAAGGGAGTGGGCAGAGACCCAGTACTTC. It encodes CASSQRREWAETQYF.

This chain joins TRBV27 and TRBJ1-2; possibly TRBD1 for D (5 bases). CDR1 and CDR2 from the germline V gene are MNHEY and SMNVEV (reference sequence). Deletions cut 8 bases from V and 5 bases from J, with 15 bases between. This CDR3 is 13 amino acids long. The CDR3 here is CASSLGRAYGYTF. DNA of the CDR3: TGTGCCAGCTCCCTGGGCAGGGCTTATGGCTACACCTTC.

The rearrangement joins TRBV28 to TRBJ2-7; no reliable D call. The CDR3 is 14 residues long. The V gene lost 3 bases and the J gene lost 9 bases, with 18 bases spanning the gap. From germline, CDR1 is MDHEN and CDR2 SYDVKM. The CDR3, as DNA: TGTGCCAGCAGTTTTACGGCTAATGACTCGGGGCAGTACTTC. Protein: CASSFTANDSGQYF.

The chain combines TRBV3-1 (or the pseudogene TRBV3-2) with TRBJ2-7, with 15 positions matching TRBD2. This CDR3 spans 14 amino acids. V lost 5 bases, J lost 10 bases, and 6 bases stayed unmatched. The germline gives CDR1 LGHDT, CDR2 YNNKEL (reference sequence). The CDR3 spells CASSFGLAGGNQYF. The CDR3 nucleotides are TGTGCCAGCAGCTTCGGACTAGCGGGGGGGAATCAGTACTTC.

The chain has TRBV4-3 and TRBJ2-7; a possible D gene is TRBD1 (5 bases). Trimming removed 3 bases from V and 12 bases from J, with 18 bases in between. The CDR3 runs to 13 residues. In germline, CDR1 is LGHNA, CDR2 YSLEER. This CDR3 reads CASSHLYPGYLYF. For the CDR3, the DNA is TGCGCCAGCAGCCATCTGTACCCAGGGTACTTGTACTTC.

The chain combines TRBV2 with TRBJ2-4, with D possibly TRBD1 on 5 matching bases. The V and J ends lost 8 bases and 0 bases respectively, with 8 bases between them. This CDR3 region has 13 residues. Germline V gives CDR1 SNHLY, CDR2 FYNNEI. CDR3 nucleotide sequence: TGTGCCAGCCGACAGTTAGCCAAAAACATTCAGTACTTC. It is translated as CASRQLAKNIQYF.

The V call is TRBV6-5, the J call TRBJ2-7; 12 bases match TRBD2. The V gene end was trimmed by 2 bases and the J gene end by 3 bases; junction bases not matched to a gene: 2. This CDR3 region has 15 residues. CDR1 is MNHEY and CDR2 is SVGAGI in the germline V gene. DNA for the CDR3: TGTGCCAGCAGTTACACACTAGCGGGAGGCTACGAGCAGTACTTC. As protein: CASSYTLAGGYEQYF.